Sequencing of this T cell receptor (beta chain) was carried out in a study of CD8 T cells in Susac syndrome (dated by TCRdb to 2018 to 2020). Regarding the research as a whole: Repertoire sequencing was used to test whether CD8+ T cell activation and differentiation in Susac syndrome was antigen driven. The study compared CD8+ T cell repertoire clonality among approximately twelve healthy donors, roughly 14 Susac syndrome patients and 15 multiple sclerosis patients. Overall results and qualifications from the work: The number of individuals in the TCR sequencing and HLA analysis was recognized as being relatively small.

Peripheral blood CD8+ and CD4+ T cells from healthy donors, Susac syndrome patients and multiple sclerosis patients were profiled by high-throughput TCR beta sequencing. Multiple sclerosis controls were treatment-naive patients with stable or active relapsing-remitting disease fulfilling revised McDonald criteria. Bulk CD8+ and CD4+ T cells were purified by magnetic negative isolation, while CD8+ TEMRA cells were enriched using FACS. Blood was collected in EDTA tubes and processed within 24 hours, with PBMCs isolated through density gradient centrifugation. PBMCs intended for TCR sequencing were frozen in liquid nitrogen and were later thawed in a 37 degrees C water bath. Purity of sorted or isolated CD4+, CD8+ and CD8+ TEMRA cells was at least 90%. Points on this clonotype: Its specific antigen is unknown. Per-base qualities were not stored, and no clone one base away is much larger.

RNA was extracted using the RNeasy kit, and roughly 0.5 to 1 ug of the RNA was reverse transcribed with random hexamers. The immunoSEQ multiplex PCR assay, covering 54 Vbeta and 13 Jbeta segments, was used to amplify TCR beta CDR3 regions. To correct PCR amplification bias, a synthetic template baseline was used for both primer optimization and computational correction. The authors processed their data as follows. Reads were assigned to V, D and J genes according to IMGT and analyzed in immunoSEQ Analyzer, with only productive sequences retained. To calculate clonality, Shannon entropy was normalized by log2 of the number of productive unique sequences and then subtracted from one. Public and private clones were assessed among the 100 most prevalent clones of each patient and control. Clones were defined as Susac-specific if absent from the healthy and MS cohorts, from 1052 published viral clones and from other ImmuneACCESS disease sequences. The public reads were reanalyzed by TCRdb: fastp trimming at Q25, MiXCR alignment, in-frame beta chains only. Here each entry gathers all rows of one CDR3 protein and keeps the most common genes and DNA. These V and J calls originate from TCRdb's pipeline instead of the authors' own analysis. Present in this sample are a few hundred thousand distinct CDR3 sequences, about 93% of which were seen just once. Of the sample, around 0.13% is held by the ten largest clones.

The source is a human donor with multiple sclerosis. Sequencing was carried out using CD8+ T cells from PBMCs.

The DNA reads TGTGCCAGCAGTTCGTGGAAGACAGAGAACTCCTACGAGCAGTACTTC. Translated, it reads CASSSWKTENSYEQYF. The chain is assembled from TRBV12-3 or TRBV12-4 and TRBJ2-7; the D gene is perhaps TRBD1, from 5 matching bases. The junction shows trimming of 4 bases on V and 0 bases on J, plus 16 bases between the germline ends. Its CDR3 holds 16 amino acids, cysteine through phenylalanine. Only CDR3 DNA remains: 48 bases, in frame from the first base.